This T cell receptor beta chain was recorded in a study of cytomegalovirus exposure and HLA in healthy donors. Germline V gene data show CDR1 as GTSNPN and CDR2 as SVGIG (reference sequence). There are 15 residues in the CDR3. J gave up 3 bases and V 5 bases, and 9 bases lay outside the gene matches. Use of 60 Vbeta and 13 Jbeta primers characterized the PCR. Data came from immunoSEQ multiplex PCR; TCRdb stores just in-frame clones and leaves some out. There are 120,000 or so clones in the sample; more than 60% occur only once, and approximately 3.6% lies in the top ten. This chain links TRBV30 with TRBJ1-2; TRBD1 agrees at 10 bases. This sequence originates from a man between 25 and 39 years old in good health and CMV-seronegative. Sequenced sample: PBMCs. CDR3 sequence reads: CAWQYGTGVHYGYTF. Here the CDR3 DNA reads TGTGCCTGGCAATACGGGACAGGGGTCCACTATGGCTACACCTTC.